This T cell receptor beta chain was observed in a study of blood T cell repertoires in COVID-19. At the level of the study: The cDNA or gDNA used as material had been derived from T cells, B-cell-depleted T cells, or PBMCs.

This clone was picked up a small number of times. Authors' methods: Amplifying reference gene primers gave estimates of nucleated cell counts. Sequencing was performed with immunoSEQ multiplex PCR; in TCRdb, only in-frame clones are kept and a portion is missing. V, J and clone size are taken as reported in that table, and D and trimming were inferred from the DNA itself. The sample records 68,000 or so clones, approximately 90% being singletons. Germline CDR1 SGHDN, CDR2 FVKESK. V lost 4 bases to trimming and J lost 0 bases; unmatched junction nucleotides: 2. This CDR3 spans 14 amino acids. Specimen: peripheral blood. This sequence joins TRBV14 and TRBJ1-1, with 7 positions matching TRBD1. This receptor was taken from a woman in her seventies with acute or convalescent COVID-19. The CDR3 DNA is TGTGCCAGCAGCCGAGGACAGGTGAACACTGAAGCTTTCTTT. The encoded protein is CASSRGQVNTEAFF. Looking up the rest from reference TRBV14 and TRBJ1-1 gives the full variable domain: EAGVTQFPSHSVIEKGQTVTLRCDPISGHDNLYWYRRVMGKEIKFLLHFVKESKQDESGMPNNRFLAERTGGTYSTLKVQPAELEDSGVYFCASSRGQVNTEAFFGQGTRLTVV.